The next 18 T cell receptor beta chains were all read from a single sample in a study of cytomegalovirus exposure and HLA in healthy donors. The PCR employed 60 Vbeta primers together with 13 Jbeta primers. Repertoires were generated with immunoSEQ multiplex PCR, while TCRdb's copy carries only in-frame clones and drops some. The table has over 150,000 clones, around 80% seen once. Source material: PBMCs. The receptors derive from a male donor in good health and CMV-seronegative.

V is TRBV15 and J is TRBJ2-3; D is possibly TRBD2 (6 bases). Deletions cut 1 base from V and 2 bases from J, with 16 bases between. This CDR3 comprises 17 residues. In germline, CDR1 is LNHNV, CDR2 YYDKDF (reference sequence). The CDR3 is CATSRGRGTIYTDTQYF. The CDR3 DNA reads TGTGCCACCAGCAGAGGTCGGGGGACGATTTACACAGATACGCAGTATTTT.

The V call is TRBV7-3, the J call TRBJ1-2, with TRBD1 identical over 7 bases. Germline V CDR1 and CDR2: SGHTA, FQGTGA. J lost 5 bases, V lost 4 bases, and 7 bases had no gene match. This CDR3 is 14 amino acids long. This CDR3 is CASSSAGGDYGYTF. The CDR3 nucleotides read TGTGCCAGCAGCTCCGCAGGGGGTGATTATGGCTACACCTTC.

V and J are TRBV11-3 and TRBJ2-1; D might be TRBD2 (6 bases). This CDR3 is 15 amino acids long. Between the trimmed V and J ends, which lost 3 bases and 0 bases, there was a span of 9 bases. Germline CDR1 SGHNT, CDR2 YENEEA. In DNA, the CDR3 is TGTGCCAGCAGCTTGGCGGGGATCTCCTACAATGAGCAGTTCTTC. Its translation: CASSLAGISYNEQFF.

The chain is built from TRBV19 and TRBJ2-5, with 8 nucleotides matching TRBD1. Germline V lookup: CDR1 LNHDA, CDR2 SQIVND (reference sequence). The junction had 3 bases not matched to a gene; V was cut back by 6 bases and J by 3 bases. This CDR3 region has 13 residues. In DNA, the CDR3 is TGTGCCAGTAGCTCAGGGGGCGAAGAGACCCAGTACTTC. It is translated as CASSSGGEETQYF.

This rearrangement joins TRBV5-1 to TRBJ2-1; 15 bases are a match to TRBD2. This CDR3 has 16 residues. CDR1 and CDR2 from the germline V gene are SGHRS and YFSETQ. Trimming at V came to 3 bases and at J to 7 bases, leaving 5 bases not matched to a gene. The CDR3 region is CASSYSGTSGGNEQFF. The CDR3 nucleotides are TGCGCCAGCAGCTACTCCGGGACTAGCGGGGGGAATGAGCAGTTCTTC.

The chain's CDR3 is CASSAEGGMNTEAFF. The CDR3, as DNA: TGTGCCAGCTCCGCGGAGGGGGGGATGAACACTGAAGCTTTCTTT. The chain couples TRBV2 to TRBJ1-1; D is perhaps TRBD1 (6 bases). V dropped 8 bases and J dropped 0 bases, with 16 bases sitting between them. Germline V gene sequence: CDR1 SNHLY, CDR2 FYNNEI. The CDR3 sequence is 15 residues long.

The V and J genes are TRBV5-1 and TRBJ1-2, with D uncertain. The CDR3 sequence is 14 residues long. V gave up 0 bases and J gave up 2 bases, with 8 bases separating them. Per the germline V gene, CDR1 is SGHRS and CDR2 is YFSETQ. DNA of the CDR3: TGCGCCAGCAGCTTGGCCCTAGCAAACTATGGCTACACCTTC. Translated: CASSLALANYGYTF.

This clone was observed a handful of times. The chain joins TRBV6-6 to TRBJ1-5; unclear D gene. The CDR3 length is 14 residues. CDR1 is MNHNY, CDR2 SVGAGI, per germline (reference sequence). V was trimmed by 7 bases and J by 0 bases, leaving 10 bases between them. The CDR3 region has the DNA TGTGCCAGCACAGGCACTTATAGCAATCAGCCCCAGCATTTT. Amino acid sequence: CASTGTYSNQPQHF.

This chain uses TRBV2 with TRBJ2-7, with D perhaps TRBD1 (6 bases). V was shortened by 7 bases and J by 3 bases, with 13 bases between the two germline ends. The CDR3 is made up of 13 amino acids. CDR1 is SNHLY, CDR2 FYNNEI, per germline. The CDR3 DNA is TGTGCCAGCAAACGGGACACCGTCTACGAGCAGTACTTC. It codes for CASKRDTVYEQYF. The full variable domain, completed using reference TRBV2 and TRBJ2-7, is EPEVTQTPSHQVTQMGQEVILRCVPISNHLYFYWYRQILGQKVEFLVSFYNNEISEKSEIFDDQFSVERPDGSNFTLKIRSTKLEDSAMYFCASKRDTVYEQYFGPGTRLTVT.

This chain links TRBV6-1 with TRBJ1-1; 9 bases align to TRBD1. Trimming at V came to 6 bases and at J to 5 bases, leaving 7 bases not matched to a gene. CDR3 length equals 14 residues. Germline values: CDR1 MNHNS, CDR2 SASEGT. The CDR3 DNA reads TGTGCCAGCAGGCTTACAGGGGGCAAGACTGAAGCTTTCTTT. This encodes CASRLTGGKTEAFF.

The genes are TRBV9 and TRBJ2-6, with D uncertain. The V end lost 0 bases, the J end lost 0 bases, and 4 bases lay between the germline ends. The CDR3 sequence is 15 residues long. CDR1 is SGDLS and CDR2 is YYNGEE in the germline V gene. CDR3 protein: CASSVGHSGANVLTF. CDR3 nucleotides: TGTGCCAGCAGCGTAGGGCACTCTGGGGCCAACGTCCTGACTTTC. Full variable domain (rest looked up from reference TRBV9 and TRBJ2-6): DSGVTQTPKHLITATGQRVTLRCSPRSGDLSVYWYQQSLDQGLQFLIQYYNGEERAKGNILERFSAQQFPDLHSELNLSSLELGDSALYFCASSVGHSGANVLTFGAGSRLTVL.

The chain combines TRBV7-9 with TRBJ2-1; perhaps TRBD1 as D (5 bases). The V end lost 7 bases, the J end lost 8 bases, and 12 bases lay between the germline ends. CDR1 SEHNR and CDR2 FQNEAQ come from the germline V gene (reference sequence). CDR3 size: 12 residues. The CDR3 loop reads CASTQGYYEQFF. CDR3 DNA sequence: TGTGCCAGCACCCAGGGTTATTATGAGCAGTTCTTC. Full variable domain (remainder filled in from reference TRBV7-9 and TRBJ2-1): DTGVSQNPRHKITKRGQNVTFRCDPISEHNRLYWYRQTLGQGPEFLTYFQNEAQLEKSRLLSDRFSAERPKGSFSTLEIQRTEQGDSAMYLCASTQGYYEQFFGPGTRLTVL.

V and J are TRBV5-6 and TRBJ2-5; 12 bases agree with TRBD1. Germline V CDR1 and CDR2: SGHDT, YYEEEE. CDR3 length equals 16 residues. The V and J ends lost 1 base and 5 bases, in that order; junction bases with no gene match: 6. The CDR3 protein is CASSLTGTGGWETQYF. As DNA, the CDR3 is TGTGCCAGCAGCTTGACCGGGACAGGGGGCTGGGAGACCCAGTACTTC.

The chain links TRBV5-1 to TRBJ2-1; TRBD1 matches at 7 bases. V was pared by 0 bases and J by 7 bases, with 4 bases of the junction left unmatched. The CDR3 runs to 14 residues. Germline V gene data show CDR1 as SGHRS and CDR2 as YFSETQ. The CDR3 here is CASSLGQGPNEQFF. As DNA, the CDR3 is TGCGCCAGCAGCTTGGGACAGGGCCCTAATGAGCAGTTCTTC.

This sequence joins TRBV7-2 and TRBJ2-4; 7 bases map to TRBD1. The CDR3 totals 17 residues. V trimming: 2 bases; J trimming: 0 bases; junction bases outside the gene matches: 7. Germline V CDR1 and CDR2: SGHTA, FQGNSA. The CDR3 DNA follows: TGTGCCAGCAGCTTACGGGACAGCACCCTAGCCAAAAACATTCAGTACTTC. Its protein is CASSLRDSTLAKNIQYF.

The rearrangement joins TRBV4-1 to TRBJ2-1, with 12 bases aligning to TRBD2. CDR1 is MGHRA and CDR2 is YSYEKL in the germline V gene. V dropped 6 bases and J dropped 5; count of bases not matched to a gene: 8. This CDR3 is 16 amino acids long. CDR3 region: CASRLTLAGGNNEQFF. DNA of the CDR3: TGCGCCAGCAGACTGACTCTAGCGGGAGGGAACAATGAGCAGTTCTTC.

J is TRBJ2-5 and V is TRBV5-1; 13 bases map to TRBD2. The length of the CDR3 is 19 residues. Germline loops: CDR1 SGHRS, CDR2 YFSETQ. With 4 bases clipped from V and 5 bases from J, the junction kept 17 bases outside the gene matches. The CDR3, as DNA: TGCGCCAGCAGCCCGGGACTAGCGGGAAGAATGGGAAAATGGGAGACCCAGTACTTC. It yields the protein CASSPGLAGRMGKWETQYF. The full variable domain, rest sourced from reference TRBV5-1 and TRBJ2-5, is KAGVTQTPRYLIKTRGQQVTLSCSPISGHRSVSWYQQTPGQGLQFLFEYFSETQRNKGNFPGRFSGRQFSNSRSEMNVSTLELGDSALYLCASSPGLAGRMGKWETQYFGPGTRLLVL.

The rearrangement links TRBV7-3 to TRBJ2-2, with 7 bases lining up with TRBD2. The CDR3 covers 16 residues. Germline V CDR1 and CDR2: SGHTA, FQGTGA. V was pared by 4 bases and J by 4 bases, with 9 bases of the junction left unmatched. CDR3 sequence reads: CASSSSGTISTGELFF. In DNA form, the CDR3 reads TGTGCCAGCAGCTCCTCCGGGACTATCTCCACCGGGGAGCTGTTTTTT.